Below are 12 T cell receptor beta chains sequenced from a single sample in a study of blood T cell repertoires in COVID-19. The table came from immunoSEQ multiplex PCR; TCRdb's copy has only in-frame clones and leaves some out. Of about 180,000 clones detected, 80% to 90% appear once; the ten largest clones hold roughly 8.9%. The sequenced sample was PBMCs or T cells enriched from blood (not recorded which). The source is a woman younger than 35 who had recovered from COVID-19.

The chain carries TRBV7-2 and TRBJ2-1; 8 nucleotides agree with TRBD2. The CDR3 loop spans 15 amino acids. The germline V gene encodes CDR1 SGHTA and CDR2 FQGNSA. V lost 4 bases, J lost 5 bases, and 7 bases stayed unmatched. DNA for the CDR3: TGTGCCAGCAGCTCCGGCGGGGGGCCGCACAATGAGCAGTTCTTC. Residues: CASSSGGGPHNEQFF.

The rearrangement uses TRBV6-4 and TRBJ1-6; D not certain. The germline CDR1 and CDR2 sequences are MRHNA and SNTAGT. The CDR3 has 13 amino acids. The V end lost 4 bases, the J end lost 8 bases, and 9 bases lay between the germline ends. The DNA for the CDR3 is TGTGCCAGCAGTGCTCGGGAGGATTCACCCCTCCACTTT. Its translation is CASSAREDSPLHF.

The CDR3 here is CASSLLAGGLYNEQFF. CDR3 nucleotide sequence: TGTGCCAGCAGTCTCCTAGCGGGAGGGCTCTACAATGAGCAGTTCTTC. V gene TRBV27 combines with J gene TRBJ2-1; 12 nucleotides align to TRBD2. Germline V gives CDR1 MNHEY, CDR2 SMNVEV (reference sequence). CDR3 length: 16 amino acids. The V gene end was trimmed by 5 bases and the J gene end by 3 bases; junction bases not matched to a gene: 5.

This chain links TRBV5-1 with TRBJ2-5, with 8 nucleotides matching TRBD2. Per the germline V gene, CDR1 is SGHRS and CDR2 is YFSETQ. Losses at the gene ends were 0 bases for V and 5 bases for J; bases not matched to a gene: 9. CDR3 length equals 16 residues. The CDR3 sequence: CASSLAGTRLSETQYF. CDR3 sequence (DNA): TGCGCCAGCAGCTTGGCCGGGACTAGACTCTCCGAGACCCAGTACTTC.

The rearrangement uses TRBV23-1 and TRBJ1-3; the match to TRBD1 covers 11 bases. TRBV23-1 is classed as an ORF, of uncertain function. V shed 3 bases, J shed 1 base, and the junction held 5 bases outside the gene matches. The CDR3 consists of 17 residues. DNA for the CDR3: TGCGCCAGCAGTCAGGACAGGGGGCTATCATCTGGAAACACCATATATTTT. Amino acids: CASSQDRGLSSGNTIYF.

This clone was picked up one time. The chain uses TRBV29-1 and TRBJ1-4, with D unresolved. Trimming took 2 bases from V and 8 from J, leaving 6 bases between them. The CDR3 runs to 11 residues. CDR1 is SQVTM, CDR2 ANQGSEA, per germline. The CDR3 here is CSVESREKLFF. CDR3 sequence (DNA): TGCAGCGTTGAATCGAGGGAAAAACTGTTTTTT. Based on the CDR3 plus reference TRBV29-1 and TRBJ1-4, the full variable domain is SAVISQKPSRDICQRGTSLTIQCQVDSQVTMMFWYRQQPGQSLTLIATANQGSEATYESGFVIDKFPISRPNLTFSTLTVSNMSPEDSSIYLCSVESREKLFFGSGTQLSVL.

This clone was counted once. V and J are TRBV6-5 and TRBJ2-2; no definite D call. The CDR3 covers 13 residues. Germline V gene sequence: CDR1 MNHEY, CDR2 SVGAGI. The V gene lost 5 bases and the J gene lost 8 bases, with 12 bases spanning the gap. The CDR3 DNA sequence: TGTGCCAGCAGTCCGGGTGGTCGGGGGGAGCTGTTTTTT. It translates to CASSPGGRGELFF.

The CDR3: CASSYRGGETQYF. For the CDR3, the DNA is TGTGCCAGCAGTTACCGGGGTGGGGAGACCCAGTACTTC. The rearrangement links TRBV6-6 to TRBJ2-5, with a possible D match to TRBD2 (5 bases). V shed 2 bases and J shed 5 bases, with 9 bases lying between them. The CDR3 extends over 13 amino acids. The germline V gene encodes CDR1 MNHNY and CDR2 SVGAGI (reference sequence).

The V and J genes are TRBV5-4 and TRBJ2-1; D is possibly TRBD1 (7 bases). Germline values: CDR1 SGHNT, CDR2 YYREEE (reference sequence). The V gene lost 5 bases and the J gene lost 8 bases, with 20 bases spanning the gap. The CDR3 consists of 15 residues. CDR3 residues: CASSPEGARGDEQFF. The DNA for the CDR3 is TGTGCCAGCAGTCCTGAGGGGGCGCGGGGTGATGAGCAGTTCTTC.

The chain is built from TRBV4-1 and TRBJ2-7; 7 bases are shared with TRBD1. The J segment lost 0 bases and the V segment lost 3 bases, leaving 5 bases of the junction unmatched. This CDR3 contains 15 residues. Germline values: CDR1 MGHRA, CDR2 YSYEKL. DNA of the CDR3: TGCGCCAGCAGCCACTCCGACAGGGCCTCCTACGAGCAGTACTTC. Translated: CASSHSDRASYEQYF.

This chain links TRBV19 with TRBJ1-3; D unclear. The CDR3 sequence is 13 residues long. Deletions cut 3 bases from V and 0 bases from J, with 3 bases between. The germline CDR1 and CDR2 sequences are LNHDA and SQIVND (reference sequence). The CDR3: CASSIRSGNTIYF. Written as DNA, the CDR3 is TGTGCCAGTAGTATCCGCTCTGGAAACACCATATATTTT.

This chain's CDR3 is CASSSQGTDYGYTF. The CDR3 bases are TGTGCCAGCAGTTCCCAGGGGACAGACTATGGCTACACCTTC. The V gene is TRBV28, the J gene TRBJ1-2; 7 bases line up with TRBD1. Per the germline V gene, CDR1 is MDHEN and CDR2 is SYDVKM. The V gene end was trimmed by 4 bases and the J gene end by 3 bases; junction bases not matched to a gene: 5. This CDR3 has 14 residues.